The 26 T cell receptor beta chains given below trace back to one sample, sequenced in a study of cytomegalovirus exposure and HLA in healthy donors. The PCR made use of 60 Vbeta and 13 Jbeta primers. Repertoires were generated with immunoSEQ multiplex PCR, while TCRdb's copy carries only in-frame clones and drops some. The data contain about 200,000 clones, 79% of them singletons. What was sequenced was PBMCs. These receptors came from a woman younger than 45 in good health and CMV-seropositive.

J is TRBJ2-3 and V is TRBV18; weak D call: TRBD1 (5 bases). The CDR3 is 17 amino acids. V was clipped by 6 bases and J by 1 base, with 20 bases between them. From germline, CDR1 is KGHSH and CDR2 LQKENI. CDR3 sequence (DNA): TGTGCCAGCTCCCGAACGACAGCAAAAATCGGCACAGATACGCAGTATTTT. Residues: CASSRTTAKIGTDTQYF.

The sample holds a few counts of this clone. This chain joins TRBV7-2 and TRBJ1-1, with 9 bases matching TRBD1. The V and J ends lost 5 bases and 3 bases, in that order; junction bases with no gene match: 7. CDR1 and CDR2 (germline): SGHTA, FQGNSA. The CDR3 spans 15 residues. This CDR3 is CASSRHRDRDTEAFF. Here the CDR3 DNA reads TGTGCCAGCAGCCGCCATAGGGACAGGGACACTGAAGCTTTCTTT.

The chain recombines TRBV29-1 with TRBJ1-5, with TRBD1 matching 11 bases. The CDR3 is made up of 15 amino acids. Germline V lookup: CDR1 SQVTM, CDR2 ANQGSEA. V shed 6 bases and J 5 bases; nucleotides not matched to a gene: 9. This CDR3 reads CSVRGTGGMDQPQHF. The DNA of the CDR3 is TGCAGCGTGAGAGGGACAGGGGGGATGGATCAGCCCCAGCATTTT.

The genes are TRBV27 and TRBJ1-1; D ambiguous. V gave up 2 bases and J gave up 8 bases, with 12 bases separating them. The V gene's germline CDR1 is MNHEY and CDR2 SMNVEV (reference sequence). The CDR3 is 13 amino acids. CDR3: CASSLTRELEAFF. Written as DNA, the CDR3 is TGTGCCAGCAGTTTAACCCGTGAACTGGAAGCTTTCTTT.

This clone turned up a few times. V and J are TRBV5-1 and TRBJ2-1; D perhaps matches TRBD1 (6 bases). This CDR3 contains 14 residues. V was shortened by 5 bases and J by 6 bases, with 15 bases between the two germline ends. Per the germline V gene, CDR1 is SGHRS and CDR2 is YFSETQ. CDR3 sequence: CASSRQGQPNEQFF. CDR3 sequence (DNA): TGCGCCAGCAGTAGGCAGGGACAACCCAATGAGCAGTTCTTC.

The V call is TRBV6-1, the J call TRBJ2-7; D is possibly TRBD1 (5 bases). CDR1 and CDR2 (germline): MNHNS, SASEGT. This CDR3 contains 12 residues. Deletions cut 4 bases from V and 6 bases from J, with 10 bases between. CDR3 residues: CASSGQYGEQYF. CDR3 bases: TGTGCCAGCAGTGGACAGTATGGCGAGCAGTACTTC.

The CDR3 region is CASSLGPEDSNTEAFF. The CDR3 DNA sequence: TGCGCCAGCAGCTTGGGGCCCGAGGACTCGAACACTGAAGCTTTCTTT. V usage is TRBV5-1 and J usage is TRBJ1-1; D is uncertain. The length of the CDR3 is 16 residues. CDR1 is SGHRS, CDR2 YFSETQ, per germline. V gave up 0 bases and J gave up 1 base, with 13 bases separating them. The full variable domain, its missing parts supplied by reference TRBV5-1 and TRBJ1-1, is KAGVTQTPRYLIKTRGQQVTLSCSPISGHRSVSWYQQTPGQGLQFLFEYFSETQRNKGNFPGRFSGRQFSNSRSEMNVSTLELGDSALYLCASSLGPEDSNTEAFFGQGTRLTVV.

V gene TRBV4-3 combines with J gene TRBJ2-3, with D hard to call. This CDR3 spans 13 amino acids. Between the trimmed V and J ends, which lost 1 base and 8 bases, there was a span of 10 bases. Germline CDR1 reads LGHNA; CDR2 reads YSLEER. The CDR3 nucleotides read TGCGCCAGCAGCCAAGCAGAGGCTCGTACGCAGTATTTT. Translated, it gives CASSQAEARTQYF.

This chain uses TRBV5-6 with TRBJ1-1; TRBD1 is a possible D gene (6 bases). The germline V and J ends were trimmed by 0 bases and 7 bases, with 10 bases remaining between them. CDR3 length equals 13 residues. Germline-derived CDR1 and CDR2 are SGHDT and YYEEEE. The CDR3 here is CASSLVQGYEAFF. The CDR3 bases are TGTGCCAGCAGCTTGGTACAGGGCTATGAAGCTTTCTTT.

This clone occurred many times. CDR3 bases: TGTGCCAGCTCACCAGTTTCACAGGGGGATGGCTACACCTTC. This sequence encodes CASSPVSQGDGYTF. The chain combines TRBV18 with TRBJ1-2; TRBD1 matches at 8 bases. This CDR3 has 14 residues. V lost 2 bases and J lost 6; bases outside the gene matches: 5. Germline CDR1 is KGHSH and CDR2 is LQKENI.

The chain uses TRBV9 and TRBJ1-1; D perhaps matches TRBD1 (5 bases). Deletions cut 3 bases from V and 0 bases from J, with 9 bases between. The CDR3 runs 14 residues. Per the germline V gene, CDR1 is SGDLS and CDR2 is YYNGEE. CDR3 protein: CASSARQLNTEAFF. The CDR3 DNA is TGTGCCAGCAGCGCCCGACAGTTGAACACTGAAGCTTTCTTT.

The chain links TRBV10-3 to TRBJ2-1, with D possibly TRBD2 on 5 matching bases. This CDR3 comprises 13 residues. V lost 2 bases to trimming and J lost 7 bases, with 9 bases between them. The germline CDR1 and CDR2 sequences are ENHRY and SYGVKD. CDR3 loop: CAISEGIANEQFF. CDR3 coding DNA: TGTGCCATCAGTGAGGGGATAGCGAATGAGCAGTTCTTC.

In its sample, this clone was seen a few times. The rearrangement uses TRBV7-6 and TRBJ1-1, with D possibly matching TRBD1 (6 bases). V shed 4 bases and J shed 8 bases, with 11 bases lying between them. The CDR3 spans 12 residues. Germline CDR1 is SGHVS and CDR2 is FNYEAQ. The CDR3 nucleotides are TGTGCCAGCAGCTCTCGAGACAGGGAAGCTTTCTTT. Its protein is CASSSRDREAFF.

In its sample, this clone was seen a few times. The CDR3 DNA reads as TGTGCCAGCAGCTTATTTTCGGGGCTAGCGGACTACGAGCAGTACTTC. This sequence encodes CASSLFSGLADYEQYF. This chain links TRBV11-2 with TRBJ2-7; 7 nucleotides match TRBD2. V shed 2 bases, J shed 3 bases, and the junction held 10 bases outside the gene matches. The CDR3 covers 16 residues. Germline V gives CDR1 SGHAT, CDR2 FQNNGV.

The genes are TRBV27 and TRBJ2-3, with a weak D call TRBD2 (6 bases). Trimming left V 4 bases short and J 0 bases short, with 20 bases between. Germline V CDR1 and CDR2: MNHEY, SMNVEV (reference sequence). This CDR3 comprises 18 residues. CDR3 sequence: CASSSTSRVAVSTDTQYF. DNA for the CDR3: TGTGCCAGCAGTTCCACGTCGAGGGTAGCGGTTAGCACAGATACGCAGTATTTT.

The chain couples TRBV5-1 to TRBJ2-7; a weak D match, TRBD2 (6 bases). CDR3 length equals 15 residues. Trimming shortened V by 4 bases and J by 0 bases, and 14 bases separated the two germline ends. CDR1 and CDR2 (germline): SGHRS, YFSETQ. Here the CDR3 reads CASSPPGGVSYEQYF. The CDR3 nucleotides are TGCGCCAGCAGCCCGCCGGGCGGGGTCTCCTACGAGCAGTACTTC.

The rearrangement uses TRBV5-6 and TRBJ2-7; D is uncertain. The CDR3 sequence is 14 residues long. The ends were cut back, 4 bases at V and 5 bases at J, with 16 bases in the middle. CDR1 is SGHDT and CDR2 is YYEEEE in the germline V gene. The CDR3 DNA sequence: TGTGCCAGCAGCACGACAAATACGGTTAACGAGCAGTACTTC. Translated, it gives CASSTTNTVNEQYF.

This clone was observed a handful of times. The V and J genes are TRBV7-9 and TRBJ2-5; D may be TRBD1 (5 bases). Germline CDR1 reads SEHNR; CDR2 reads FQNEAQ (reference sequence). The CDR3 totals 15 residues. Trimming pared 4 bases from V and 3 bases from J, leaving 15 bases between. The CDR3 region is CASSSLTTGEETQYF. The CDR3 DNA reads TGTGCCAGCAGCTCCCTGACAACAGGCGAAGAGACCCAGTACTTC.

The V gene is TRBV5-1, the J gene TRBJ2-5, with 7 bases matching TRBD2. Germline V lookup: CDR1 SGHRS, CDR2 YFSETQ. V gave up 5 bases and J gave up 7 bases; unmatched junction bases: 14. CDR3 length: 15 amino acids. The CDR3: CASSWASGSSGTQYF. The CDR3 nucleotides are TGCGCCAGCAGTTGGGCTAGCGGATCGTCCGGGACCCAGTACTTC.

V usage is TRBV2 and J usage is TRBJ1-5; D is perhaps TRBD1 (5 bases). V was trimmed by 6 bases and J by 4 bases, leaving 13 bases between them. The CDR3 is 14 residues long. Germline CDR1 is SNHLY and CDR2 is FYNNEI. CDR3 bases: TGTGCCAGCAGGGCCCGGGCAGGGAATCAGCCCCAGCATTTT. This encodes CASRARAGNQPQHF.

The genes are TRBV11-3 and TRBJ2-7; 8 bases fit TRBD1. This CDR3 region has 15 residues. Germline V lookup: CDR1 SGHNT, CDR2 YENEEA. With V trimmed by 0 bases and J by 5 bases, 6 bases remained unmatched. The DNA for the CDR3 is TGTGCCAGCAGCTTAGATCTCGGACAGGGCGACGAGCAGTACTTC. It is translated as CASSLDLGQGDEQYF.

The table lists this clone with a count of one. V usage is TRBV9 and J usage is TRBJ2-5, with 7 bases lining up with TRBD2. CDR3 length: 18 amino acids. The ends lost 0 bases at V and 3 bases at J; junction bases unmatched: 14. The V gene's germline CDR1 is SGDLS and CDR2 YYNGEE. CDR3 in amino acids: CASSVALGPKAGEETQYF. CDR3 DNA: TGTGCCAGCAGCGTAGCCCTTGGCCCTAAGGCGGGGGAAGAGACCCAGTACTTC.

The CDR3 DNA is TGCGCCAGCAGCTTGGGAGGCGGGGAGCTGTTTTTT. Translated, it gives CASSLGGGELFF. The chain has TRBV5-1 and TRBJ2-2; D is uncertain. This CDR3 is built from 12 residues. Deletions cut 0 bases from V and 7 bases from J, with 4 bases between. The germline CDR1 and CDR2 sequences are SGHRS and YFSETQ.

This chain connects TRBV10-3 to TRBJ2-3; D uncertain. V lost 0 bases and J 6 bases, leaving 7 bases between the germline ends. Germline lookup yields CDR1 ENHRY and CDR2 SYGVKD. The CDR3 runs 13 residues. Written as DNA, the CDR3 is TGTGCCATCAGTGAGTCCGGTTCCGATACGCAGTATTTT. Translated: CAISESGSDTQYF.

V and J are TRBV27 and TRBJ2-5; D is unresolved. With 5 bases removed from V and 1 base from J, the gap between germline ends came to 11 bases. CDR1 is MNHEY and CDR2 is SMNVEV in the germline V gene (reference sequence). CDR3 length: 14 amino acids. This CDR3 reads CASSPWAGQETQYF. The CDR3 region has the DNA TGTGCCAGCAGTCCCTGGGCAGGCCAAGAGACCCAGTACTTC.

This sequence joins TRBV4-3 and TRBJ2-1; D is unresolved. The CDR3 extends over 12 amino acids. Germline values: CDR1 LGHNA, CDR2 YSLEER. V shed 0 bases and J shed 9 bases, with 6 bases lying between them. For the CDR3, the DNA is TGCGCCAGCAGCCAAGATTTCCGTGAGCAGTTCTTC. This translates into CASSQDFREQFF.